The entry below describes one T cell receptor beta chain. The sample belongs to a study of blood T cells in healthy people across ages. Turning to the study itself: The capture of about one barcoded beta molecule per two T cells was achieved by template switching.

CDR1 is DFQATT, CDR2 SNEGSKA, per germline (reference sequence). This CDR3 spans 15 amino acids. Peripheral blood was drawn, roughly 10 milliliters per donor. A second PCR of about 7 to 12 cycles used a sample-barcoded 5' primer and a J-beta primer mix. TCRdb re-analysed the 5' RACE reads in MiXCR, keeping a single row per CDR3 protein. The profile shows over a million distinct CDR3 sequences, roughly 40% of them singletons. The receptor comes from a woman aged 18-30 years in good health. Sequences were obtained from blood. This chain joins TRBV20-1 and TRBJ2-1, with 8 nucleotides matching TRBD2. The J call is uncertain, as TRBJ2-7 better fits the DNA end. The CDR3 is CSARDTSAGGYEQYF. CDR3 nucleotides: TGCAGTGCTAGAGACACCTCCGCGGGGGGATACGAGCAGTACTTC.